A selection of T cell receptor beta chains follows, all from one sample in a study of T cell changes during pregnancy in multiple sclerosis. Sequenced by immunoSEQ multiplex PCR; TCRdb stores in-frame clones only, minus some. The sample records 35,000 to 50,000 clones, roughly nine tenths being singletons. The sequenced sample was CD4+ T cells from peripheral blood mononuclear cells, obtained after pregnancy. Receptors originate from a female donor with multiple sclerosis, enrolled in a pregnancy study. CDR3s include the opening cysteine and the closing phenylalanine or tryptophan. D genes are given only for firm matches. Some rows have no size entry. The others give once, few or many, or a class for an expanded clone.

>-|TRBJ1-2|TRBV6-5|TRBD1
CASTMDRGRGYTF
TGTGCCAGCACTATGGACAGGGGGCGCGGCTACACCTTC
>-|TRBJ2-3|TRBV18|TRBD2
CASSPSGKDSTQYF
TGTGCCAGCTCACCGAGCGGGAAGGATAGTACGCAGTATTTT
>-|TRBJ2-1|TRBV19|TRBD2
CASSLRLAGDVYNEQFF
TGTGCCAGTAGTCTGAGACTAGCGGGAGATGTCTACAATGAGCAGTTCTTC
>-|TRBJ2-1|TRBV7-3|TRBD2
CASSLTPEGREFF
TGTGCCAGCAGCTTAACGCCAGAGGGGAGGGAGTTCTTC
>once|TRBJ1-1|TRBV11-3|TRBD1
CASSLRTGDTEAFF
TGTGCCAGCAGCTTGAGGACAGGGGACACTGAAGCTTTCTTT
>once|TRBJ2-4|TRBV19|-
CASSTRHRGGYIQYF
TGTGCCAGTAGTACCAGACACAGGGGAGGATACATTCAGTACTTC
>-|TRBJ1-2|TRBV30|-
CAWSVNPRGYTF
TGTGCCTGGAGTGTAAACCCGAGGGGCTACACCTTC
>-|TRBJ2-7|TRBV28|TRBD1
CASSLGQGGGGPMGEQYF
TGTGCCAGCAGCTTGGGACAGGGGGGCGGGGGCCCCATGGGGGAGCAGTACTTC
>-|TRBJ2-2|TRBV7-8|-
CASSSFRDTGELFF
TGTGCCAGCAGCTCCTTCAGGGACACCGGGGAGCTGTTTTTT
>-|TRBJ2-1|TRBV5-1|-
CASSLAGDYNEQFF
TGCGCCAGCAGCTTGGCGGGGGATTACAATGAGCAGTTCTTC
>-|TRBJ2-7|TRBV6-6|TRBD1
CASSSGQGYEQYF
TGTGCCAGCAGTTCCGGACAGGGCTACGAGCAGTACTTC
>few|TRBJ1-1|TRBV29-1|-
CSVGDRPNTEAFF
TGCAGCGTTGGAGACAGGCCGAACACTGAAGCTTTCTTT
>-|TRBJ1-5|TRBV10-3|-
CAISPDSYSNQPQHF
TGTGCCATCAGTCCGGACAGTTATAGCAATCAGCCCCAGCATTTT
>-|TRBJ1-4|TRBV18|-
CASSPGHATNEKLFF
TGTGCCAGCTCACCTGGACACGCAACTAATGAAAAACTGTTTTTT
>-|TRBJ2-1|TRBV7-3|-
CASSSWGGADEQFF
TGTGCCAGCAGCTCGTGGGGGGGGGCAGATGAGCAGTTCTTC
>-|TRBJ2-5|TRBV6-1|-
CASSQDRLETQYF
TGTGCCAGCAGTCAGGACAGATTGGAGACCCAGTACTTC
>-|TRBJ2-3|TRBV27|-
CASSPGLLLADTQYF
TGTGCCAGCAGTCCGGGACTCCTTCTCGCAGATACGCAGTATTTT
>-|TRBJ2-1|TRBV5-1|TRBD1
CASSTGTVHNEQFF
TGCGCCAGCAGCACGGGGACAGTCCACAATGAGCAGTTCTTC
>-|TRBJ1-2|TRBV14|-
CASSQVRGGGGYTF
TGTGCCAGCAGCCAAGTGCGAGGGGGTGGTGGCTACACCTTC
>-|TRBJ2-3|TRBV2|-
CAVRTDGADTQYF
TGTGCCGTTCGGACAGACGGGGCAGATACGCAGTATTTT
>-|TRBJ1-3|TRBV6-5|-
CASSYSVSGTGNTIYF
TGTGCCAGCAGTTACTCAGTGTCGGGGACTGGAAACACCATATATTTT
>-|TRBJ2-1|TRBV9|TRBD1
CASSGPGTGLFLYNEQFF
TGTGCCAGCAGCGGCCCCGGGACAGGGTTGTTTTTGTACAATGAGCAGTTCTTC
>once|TRBJ1-2|TRBV4-2|-
CASSQDGTYGYTF
TGTGCCAGCAGCCAAGATGGGACTTATGGCTACACCTTC
>few|TRBJ1-5|TRBV19|-
CASNPSGRYSPWPQHF
TGTGCCAGTAATCCGTCTGGGCGATACTCCCCTTGGCCCCAGCATTTT
>-|TRBJ2-5|TRBV10-1|-
CASSEEGVETQYF
TGCGCCAGCAGTGAGGAGGGCGTGGAGACCCAGTACTTC
>-|TRBJ2-3|TRBV27|-
CASSPSASRGTDTQYF
TGTGCCAGCAGTCCCTCCGCTAGCCGAGGCACAGATACGCAGTATTTT
>-|TRBJ1-1|TRBV5-1|-
CASSLSDTEAFF
TGCGCCAGCAGCTTGTCGGACACTGAAGCTTTCTTT
>-|TRBJ2-2|TRBV7-6|-
CASSSLALANTGELFF
TGTGCCAGCAGCTCTCTAGCGTTAGCGAACACCGGGGAGCTGTTTTTT
>-|TRBJ2-7|TRBV14|TRBD2
CASSQEWAGGSYEQYF
TGTGCCAGCAGCCAAGAGTGGGCGGGAGGCTCCTACGAGCAGTACTTC
>-|TRBJ2-5|TRBV5-5|TRBD2
CASSLGHGREDQETQYF
TGTGCCAGCAGCTTGGGGCATGGGCGGGAGGACCAAGAGACCCAGTACTTC
>-|TRBJ1-4|TRBV6-1|TRBD1
CASSRGQGVIEKLFF
TGTGCCAGCAGTAGAGGACAGGGGGTTATTGAAAAACTGTTTTTT
>-|TRBJ1-4|TRBV28|-
CASNGGGNEKLFF
TGTGCCAGCAACGGCGGGGGGAATGAAAAACTGTTTTTT
>-|TRBJ2-7|TRBV10-2|TRBD2
CASSEWRLGAGGLYEQYF
TGCGCCAGCAGTGAGTGGAGGCTCGGGGCGGGAGGTCTATACGAGCAGTACTTC
>-|TRBJ2-2|TRBV6-9|-
CASLNREFDGELFF
TGTGCCAGTCTGAATCGGGAGTTCGACGGGGAGCTGTTTTTT
>-|TRBJ1-1|TRBV7-9|TRBD1
CASSHGQGGAFF
TGTGCCAGCAGCCACGGACAGGGGGGAGCTTTCTTT
>-|TRBJ2-1|TRBV10-3|TRBD2
CAISELAGYNEQFF
TGTGCCATCAGTGAACTAGCGGGGTACAATGAGCAGTTCTTC
>-|TRBJ2-3|TRBV18|-
CASSGLLTDTQYF
TGTGCCAGCTCAGGACTACTCACAGATACGCAGTATTTT
>-|TRBJ2-5|TRBV9|-
CASSVGSTRETQYF
TGTGCCAGCAGCGTAGGGAGTACACGAGAGACCCAGTACTTC
>-|TRBJ1-2|TRBV11-2|-
CASSPRHRQAYGYTF
TGTGCCAGCAGCCCTCGGCACCGACAGGCCTATGGCTACACCTTC
>-|TRBJ1-2|TRBV5-4|-
CASSPLQGIYGYTF
TGTGCCAGCAGCCCGTTACAGGGTATCTATGGCTACACCTTC
>-|TRBJ2-1|TRBV12-5|TRBD2
CASGLYGRASHNEQFF
TGTGCTAGTGGTTTGTACGGGAGGGCCTCCCACAATGAGCAGTTCTTC
>-|TRBJ2-5|TRBV19|TRBD2
CASTVGTSAQETQYF
TGTGCCAGTACGGTGGGGACTAGCGCCCAAGAGACCCAGTACTTC
>-|TRBJ2-3|TRBV7-7|-
CASSPGTSTDTQYF
TGTGCTAGCAGCCCCGGGACTAGCACAGATACGCAGTATTTT
>-|TRBJ2-2|TRBV2|TRBD2
CASSGSTSVGTGELFF
TGTGCCAGCAGTGGCTCGACTAGCGTGGGCACCGGGGAGCTGTTTTTT
>once|TRBJ2-1|TRBV29-1|-
CSVVWRAGNEQFF
TGCAGCGTTGTGTGGCGGGCGGGGAATGAGCAGTTCTTC
>-|TRBJ1-5|TRBV7-2|-
CASSGGTEYSNQPQHF
TGTGCCAGCAGCGGCGGGACCGAATATAGCAATCAGCCCCAGCATTTT
>-|TRBJ2-7|TRBV19|-
CASSPQGTGRYEQYF
TGTGCCAGTAGTCCCCAGGGTACCGGGAGATACGAGCAGTACTTC
>-|TRBJ1-2|TRBV6-5|-
CASRVDSSNYGYTF
TGTGCCAGCCGGGTGGACTCATCTAACTATGGCTACACCTTC
>-|TRBJ1-5|TRBV18|-
CASSPGGPSGVQNQPQHF
TGTGCCAGCTCACCTGGAGGGCCCTCGGGCGTACAAAATCAGCCCCAGCATTTT
>-|TRBJ2-1|TRBV18|TRBD1
CASSMLDRDHEQFF
TGTGCCAGCTCCATGCTCGACAGGGACCATGAGCAGTTCTTC
>-|TRBJ2-3|TRBV10-1|TRBD2
CASSGIGTSGRAVPQYF
TGCGCCAGCAGTGGTATCGGGACTAGCGGGAGGGCCGTACCGCAGTATTTT
>-|TRBJ2-2|TRBV2|-
CASSSRDYTGELFF
TGTGCCAGCAGTTCTCGAGACTACACCGGGGAGCTGTTTTTT
>-|TRBJ2-7|TRBV29-1|TRBD2
CSVVGGKVTSGSGLSYEQYF
TGCAGCGTTGTGGGCGGGAAGGTAACTAGCGGGAGTGGTCTAAGCTACGAGCAGTACTTC
>-|TRBJ2-5|TRBV21-1|-
CARDTSQETQYF
TGTGCCAGGGACACAAGCCAAGAGACCCAGTACTTC
>-|TRBJ2-1|TRBV30|TRBD2
CAWSGPTSGEYNEQFF
TGTGCCTGGAGTGGACCGACTAGCGGAGAGTACAATGAGCAGTTCTTC